This TCR beta chain was identified in a study of a mutant IDH1 vaccine in newly diagnosed glioma. Study-wide context: Vaccines were first given 4-6 weeks after radiotherapy alone, or with temozolomide cycles.

As regards this clone: Its antigen is as yet unknown.

Broader study findings: Any relationship between pseudoprogression and changes in top peripheral T cell clonotypes seemed absent.

Indicated time point: week 47, end of study. Each dose delivered 300 ug of mutant IDH1 20-mer peptide subcutaneously with imiquimod. Patients came in for eight vaccinations, in weeks 1, 3, 5, 7, 11, 15, 19 and 23. The donors' diagnosis was new WHO grade 3 or 4 astrocytoma that was IDH1-mutant and ATRX-lost. V was cut by 7 bases and J by 0 bases, with 13 bases left in between. Germline-derived CDR1 and CDR2 are SGHRS and YFSETQ. The CDR3 is 14 residues long. Repertoires were generated with immunoSEQ multiplex PCR, while TCRdb's copy carries only in-frame clones and drops some. The repertoire holds some 49,000 clones, with less than 85% as singletons.

The receptor's source is a woman aged 35 to 49 with glioma. Some clones in this sample may be carry-over from other donors' samples. The chain couples TRBV5-1 to TRBJ1-2; D is possibly TRBD1 (5 bases). Sequenced material: PBMCs, taken from a glioma patient whose treatment included an IDH1 peptide vaccine. The CDR3 bases are TGCGCCAGCTCCCAGGGTATCGCTAACTATGGCTACACCTTC. Its translation: CASSQGIANYGYTF.